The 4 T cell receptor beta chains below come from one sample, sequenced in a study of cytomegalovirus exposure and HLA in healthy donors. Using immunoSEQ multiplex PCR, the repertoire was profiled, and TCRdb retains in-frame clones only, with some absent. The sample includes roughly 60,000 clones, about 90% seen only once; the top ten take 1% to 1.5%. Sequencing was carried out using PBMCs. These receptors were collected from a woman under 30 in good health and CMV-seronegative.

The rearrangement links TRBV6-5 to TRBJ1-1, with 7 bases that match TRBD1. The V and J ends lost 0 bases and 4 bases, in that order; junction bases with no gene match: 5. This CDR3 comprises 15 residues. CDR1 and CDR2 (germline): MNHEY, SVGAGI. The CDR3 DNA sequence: TGTGCCAGCAGTTACTCGAGAGGGGGCCTCACTGAAGCTTTCTTT. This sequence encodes CASSYSRGGLTEAFF.

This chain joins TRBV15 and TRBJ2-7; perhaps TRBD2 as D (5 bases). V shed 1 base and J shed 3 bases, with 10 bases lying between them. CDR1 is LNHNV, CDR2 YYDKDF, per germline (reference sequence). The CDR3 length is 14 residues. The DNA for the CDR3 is TGTGCCACCAGCAGAGGAGAGGGAGTCTACGAGCAGTACTTC. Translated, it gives CATSRGEGVYEQYF. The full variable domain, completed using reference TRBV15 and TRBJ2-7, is DAMVIQNPRYQVTQFGKPVTLSCSQTLNHNVMYWYQQKSSQAPKLLFHYYDKDFNNEADTPDNFQSRRPNTSFCFLDIRSPGLGDTAMYLCATSRGEGVYEQYFGPGTRLTVT.

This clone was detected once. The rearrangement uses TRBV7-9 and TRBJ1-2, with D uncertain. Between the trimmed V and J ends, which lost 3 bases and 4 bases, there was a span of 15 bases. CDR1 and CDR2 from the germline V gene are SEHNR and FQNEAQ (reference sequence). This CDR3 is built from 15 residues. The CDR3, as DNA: TGTGCCAGCAGCTTTGCCGCGACTCACCTCTATGGCTACACCTTC. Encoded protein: CASSFAATHLYGYTF.

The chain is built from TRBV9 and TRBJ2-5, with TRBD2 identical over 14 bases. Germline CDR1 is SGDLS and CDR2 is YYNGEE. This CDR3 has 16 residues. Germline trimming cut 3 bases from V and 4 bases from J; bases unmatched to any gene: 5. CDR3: CASSATSGGAGETQYF. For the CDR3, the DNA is TGTGCCAGCAGCGCGACTAGCGGGGGGGCGGGAGAGACCCAGTACTTC.